The 21 T cell receptor beta chains presented below share a single source sample, sequenced in a study of blood T cell repertoires in COVID-19. Sequencing used immunoSEQ multiplex PCR; TCRdb keeps in-frame clones, though not all of them. Counted here are approximately 170,000 clones, 84% occurring once; the ten biggest clones make up roughly 12%. Sequencing was done on a sample of PBMCs or T cells enriched from blood (not recorded which). The receptor source for this set is a man between 50 and 59 years old who had recovered from COVID-19.

The chain has TRBV20-1 and TRBJ2-4, with 7 positions matching TRBD1. With V trimmed by 3 bases and J by 0 bases, 5 bases remained unmatched. The CDR3 spans 15 residues. The germline CDR1 and CDR2 sequences are DFQATT and SNEGSKA (reference sequence). Written as DNA, the CDR3 is TGCAGTGCTAGTGGACAGGACCTAGCCAAAAACATTCAGTACTTC. Protein: CSASGQDLAKNIQYF.

The rearrangement uses TRBV18 and TRBJ1-2; a possible D gene is TRBD1 (6 bases). The CDR3 sequence is 15 residues long. V lost 3 bases to trimming and J lost 5 bases, with 16 bases between them. CDR1 is KGHSH, CDR2 LQKENI, per germline. The CDR3 DNA is TGTGCCAGCTCACCCCGAGGAATTACAGGGTATGGCTACACCTTC. Encoded protein: CASSPRGITGYGYTF.

In its sample, this clone was seen a few times. The chain recombines TRBV27 with TRBJ1-6; 9 positions agree with TRBD1. The CDR3 has 14 residues. CDR1 is MNHEY and CDR2 is SMNVEV in the germline V gene (reference sequence). Germline trimming cut 9 bases from V and 9 bases from J; bases unmatched to any gene: 9. This chain's CDR3 is CASTYRGPGSPLHF. The CDR3 bases are TGTGCCAGTACCTACAGGGGGCCTGGTTCACCCCTCCACTTT.

The rearrangement joins TRBV6-5 to TRBJ1-6; D may be TRBD1 (6 bases). The CDR3 has 16 residues. Germline values: CDR1 MNHEY, CDR2 SVGAGI. Trimming removed 2 bases at V and 7 bases at J, with 15 bases between. CDR3 loop: CASSYDPGEGNSPLHF. CDR3 coding DNA: TGTGCCAGCAGTTACGACCCAGGGGAGGGGAATTCACCCCTCCACTTT.

This chain connects TRBV6-5 to TRBJ1-5; 8 bases match TRBD1. CDR1 MNHEY and CDR2 SVGAGI come from the germline V gene. The CDR3 covers 15 residues. The V segment lost 2 bases and the J segment 6 bases; nucleotides outside the gene matches: 6. The CDR3, as DNA: TGTGCCAGCAGTTACAACAGGGGGGAGGTTCAGCCCCAGCATTTT. Protein sequence: CASSYNRGEVQPQHF.

Comments on this clone: Mismatch with germline at one junction end may stem from a read error. V usage is TRBV19 and J usage is TRBJ2-5; D is ambiguous. This CDR3 is built from 15 residues. Germline CDR1 is LNHDA and CDR2 is SQIVND (reference sequence). The CDR3 protein is CANSIRLWHTETQYF. The CDR3 DNA sequence: TGTGCCAATAGTATCCGCTTATGGCACACAGAGACCCAGTACTTC.

This chain joins TRBV24-1 and TRBJ1-2, with D possibly being TRBD1 (5 bases). Germline loops: CDR1 KGHDR, CDR2 SFDVKD. The CDR3 has 16 residues. The V end lost 4 bases, the J end lost 4 bases, and 18 bases lay between the germline ends. CDR3 coding DNA: TGTGCCACCAGTGACCCGGACAACAACCGGCGCTATGGCTACACCTTC. It encodes CATSDPDNNRRYGYTF.

To note about this clone: No DNA is shown, since the ends of the CDR3 on it are uncertain; the CDR3 is the one TCRdb lists. The CDR3: CASRFGTGAFTF. The chain links TRBV12-3 or TRBV12-4 to TRBJ1-2; TRBD1 is taken as the D call from the table, unchecked against the DNA. The CDR3 totals 12 residues, both ends included.

V and J are TRBV2 and TRBJ2-3; TRBD2 matches 9 bases. Per germline, CDR1 SNHLY and CDR2 FYNNEI. The CDR3 totals 15 residues. J lost 2 bases, V lost 8 bases, and 8 bases had no gene match. In DNA form, the CDR3 reads TGTGCCAGCCGTCAATTAGCGGGGGACACAGATACGCAGTATTTT. It specifies CASRQLAGDTDTQYF.

V usage is TRBV4-1 and J usage is TRBJ1-1; tentatively, D is TRBD1 (5 bases). This CDR3 spans 11 amino acids. V was cut by 8 bases and J by 7 bases, with 11 bases left in between. Germline CDR1 reads MGHRA; CDR2 reads YSYEKL. The DNA for the CDR3 is TGCGCCAGCGTGGACAAGAATGAAGCTTTCTTT. It specifies CASVDKNEAFF.

In this sample, this clone turned up once. This CDR3 reads CASSLEQGGSYEQYF. In nucleotides, the CDR3 is TGCGCCAGCAGCTTAGAACAGGGGGGCTCCTACGAGCAGTACTTC. The rearrangement joins TRBV5-1 to TRBJ2-7; TRBD1 aligns across 8 bases. The germline V gene encodes CDR1 SGHRS and CDR2 YFSETQ. With 2 bases clipped from V and 0 bases from J, the junction kept 4 bases outside the gene matches. This CDR3 region has 15 residues. Full variable domain (missing parts from reference TRBV5-1 and TRBJ2-7): KAGVTQTPRYLIKTRGQQVTLSCSPISGHRSVSWYQQTPGQGLQFLFEYFSETQRNKGNFPGRFSGRQFSNSRSEMNVSTLELGDSALYLCASSLEQGGSYEQYFGPGTRLTVT.

This clone appeared many times. The same CDR3 can be traced to other DNA sequences in this sample. The chain carries TRBV10-2 and TRBJ1-5, with D uncertain. Germline CDR1 and CDR2: WSHSY and SAAADI. The CDR3 sequence is 16 residues long. Trimming left V 0 bases short and J 0 bases short, with 9 bases between. The CDR3 here is CASSESPGNSNQPQHF. The CDR3 bases are TGCGCCAGCAGTGAGTCTCCCGGGAATAGCAATCAGCCCCAGCATTTT.

The chain links TRBV7-2 to TRBJ2-3; 9 bases agree with TRBD2. There are 17 residues in the CDR3. V shed 5 bases and J 1 base; nucleotides not matched to a gene: 10. Germline values: CDR1 SGHTA, CDR2 FQGNSA. CDR3 sequence: CASSGRGSGGGTDTQYF. CDR3 nucleotide sequence: TGTGCCAGCAGCGGCCGGGGTAGCGGGGGAGGCACAGATACGCAGTATTTT.

The rearrangement uses TRBV2 and TRBJ2-1; 7 bases match TRBD2. Germline V gene lookup returns CDR1 SNHLY and CDR2 FYNNEI. J gave up 5 bases and V 6 bases, and 10 bases lay outside the gene matches. The CDR3 runs 15 residues. The CDR3 coding sequence is TGTGCCAGCAGCGGGACCGGACTAGGACACAATGAGCAGTTCTTC. It yields the protein CASSGTGLGHNEQFF.

This clone was observed once. The V and J genes are TRBV6-5 and TRBJ1-1; D uncertain. This CDR3 region has 14 residues. In germline, CDR1 is MNHEY, CDR2 SVGAGI. With 6 bases removed from V and 0 bases from J, the gap between germline ends came to 11 bases. CDR3 residues: CASSRPAMNTEAFF. The CDR3 region has the DNA TGTGCCAGCAGCAGGCCCGCCATGAACACTGAAGCTTTCTTT.

V usage is TRBV3-1 (or the pseudogene TRBV3-2) and J usage is TRBJ2-1, with D maybe TRBD2 (5 bases). The CDR3 is made up of 13 amino acids. Per germline, CDR1 LGHDT and CDR2 YNNKEL (reference sequence). Trimming shortened V by 0 bases and J by 8 bases, and 8 bases separated the two germline ends. The CDR3 nucleotides are TGTGCCAGCAGCCAAGATGGGGAGCATGAGCAGTTCTTC. Protein: CASSQDGEHEQFF.

V gene TRBV10-3 combines with J gene TRBJ1-2; D is possibly TRBD1 (5 bases). Germline lookup yields CDR1 ENHRY and CDR2 SYGVKD. The CDR3 length is 14 residues. The V and J ends lost 8 bases and 4 bases respectively, with 17 bases between them. The CDR3 DNA reads as TGTGCCATCGGGTCGGGGGAAGGAAGCTATGGCTACACCTTC. Amino acids: CAIGSGEGSYGYTF.

The chain is built from TRBV4-1 and TRBJ1-1; possibly TRBD1 for D (5 bases). The ends were cut back, 6 bases at V and 5 bases at J, with 19 bases in the middle. Germline loops: CDR1 MGHRA, CDR2 YSYEKL. The CDR3 loop spans 15 amino acids. CDR3 protein: CASRRREGDGTEAFF. Written as DNA, the CDR3 is TGCGCCAGCAGACGAAGGGAAGGGGATGGGACTGAAGCTTTCTTT.

The genes are TRBV10-3 and TRBJ1-1, with 7 positions matching TRBD1. J gave up 1 base and V 5 bases, and 13 bases lay outside the gene matches. This CDR3 region has 17 residues. The germline gives CDR1 ENHRY, CDR2 SYGVKD. The CDR3: CAISPKNPGTANTEAFF. CDR3 coding DNA: TGTGCCATCAGTCCGAAAAACCCGGGGACAGCGAACACTGAAGCTTTCTTT.

CDR3 bases: TGTGCCAGCAGCCAAGACAGGGGGACAGCGAGAGAAAAACTGTTTTTT. It is translated as CASSQDRGTAREKLFF. The chain has TRBV4-2 and TRBJ1-4, with 7 bases fitting TRBD1. Trimming at V came to 0 bases and at J to 8 bases, leaving 9 bases not matched to a gene. CDR1 is LGHNA and CDR2 is YNFKEQ in the germline V gene. The CDR3 spans 16 residues.

The chain carries TRBV11-2 and TRBJ2-5, with a tentative D call TRBD2 (6 bases). Germline CDR1 SGHAT, CDR2 FQNNGV. Trimming cost V 1 base and J 4 bases, with 10 bases left between them. There are 14 residues in the CDR3. The CDR3, as DNA: TGTGCCAGCAGCTTAGGGACTAAGGGAGAGACCCAGTACTTC. This sequence encodes CASSLGTKGETQYF. Complete variable domain (other parts from reference TRBV11-2 and TRBJ2-5): EAGVAQSPRYKIIEKRQSVAFWCNPISGHATLYWYQQILGQGPKLLIQFQNNGVVDDSQLPKDRFSAERLKGVDSTLKIQPAKLEDSAVYLCASSLGTKGETQYFGPGTRLLVL.